These 21 T cell receptor beta chains were all obtained from the same sample, sequenced in a study of blood T cells in healthy people across ages. With a J-beta primer mix and a sample-barcoded 5' primer, a second PCR ran 7 to 11 cycles. Via MiXCR, TCRdb re-called the 5' RACE reads, giving one row per CDR3 protein. The sample holds under 2 million distinct CDR3 sequences, about 31% seen once. The sample taken for sequencing was blood. Source of these receptors: a woman in her twenties or thirties in good health.

V gene TRBV27 combines with J gene TRBJ2-7; D gene ambiguous. Trimming stripped 3 bases from V and 4 bases from J, with 13 bases between. CDR1 MNHEY and CDR2 SMNVEV come from the germline V gene (reference sequence). The CDR3 is 14 residues long. In DNA form, the CDR3 reads TGTGCCAGCAGTTTGTTGGGTGACATTTACGAGCAGTACTTC. This translates into CASSLLGDIYEQYF.

The table lists this clonotype with a few counts. This chain connects TRBV4-2 to TRBJ1-2; D gene ambiguous. With 0 bases removed from V and 7 bases from J, the gap between germline ends came to 12 bases. The germline CDR1 and CDR2 sequences are LGHNA and YNFKEQ. This CDR3 has 14 residues. In DNA, the CDR3 is TGTGCCAGCAGCCAAGATTGGTTGGGTTCTGGCTACACCTTC. The encoded protein is CASSQDWLGSGYTF.

DNA for the CDR3: TGTGCCAGCAGCCCCGGGTTGGATACTGAAGCTTTCTTT. Protein: CASSPGLDTEAFF. The chain has TRBV12-3 or TRBV12-4 and TRBJ1-1; D remains unclear. The CDR3 is 13 amino acids. V shed 6 bases and J shed 5 bases, with 13 bases lying between them.

There are a few counts of this clonotype. The V call is TRBV4-1, the J call TRBJ2-7; 12 positions agree with TRBD2. Trimming at V came to 11 bases and at J to 6 bases, leaving 20 bases not matched to a gene. This CDR3 is built from 17 residues. CDR1 is MGHRA and CDR2 is YSYEKL in the germline V gene. The CDR3 region is CALSQETSGGLLSEQYF. In DNA form, the CDR3 reads TGCGCCCTCAGCCAAGAGACTAGCGGGGGTCTCCTCTCCGAGCAGTACTTC.

The rearrangement joins TRBV4-1 to TRBJ2-7; no reliable D call. The CDR3 sequence is 13 residues long. The V gene lost 5 bases and the J gene lost 2 bases, with 10 bases spanning the gap. Germline V gene data show CDR1 as MGHRA and CDR2 as YSYEKL. CDR3 protein: CASSSRSPYEQYF. The CDR3 region has the DNA TGCGCCAGCAGCTCTAGGAGCCCCTACGAGCAGTACTTC.

On this clonotype: At one of its ends the junction is not consistent with the germline gene, which may arise from a read error. The rearrangement links TRBV5-1 to TRBJ2-3; D may be TRBD1 (7 bases). Germline CDR1 is SGHRS and CDR2 is YFSETQ. The CDR3 contains 15 residues. CDR3 protein: CASSSGGSVPDMQYF. The CDR3 DNA is TGCGCCAGCAGCTCAGGGGGGTCGGTTCCAGATATGCAGTATTTT.

The rearrangement uses TRBV3-1 and TRBJ2-7; the D gene is possibly TRBD2 (6 bases). V lost 2 bases and J lost 6, with 17 bases in between. The CDR3 is 15 amino acids. Germline values: CDR1 LGHDT, CDR2 YNNKEL (reference sequence). This CDR3 reads CASSQLPGEAGEQYF. The CDR3, as DNA: TGTGCCAGCAGCCAATTGCCGGGAGAGGCGGGCGAGCAGTACTTC.

The chain links TRBV27 to TRBJ2-2; a weak D match, TRBD2 (6 bases). This CDR3 spans 16 amino acids. Germline values: CDR1 MNHEY, CDR2 SMNVEV (reference sequence). Trimming took 1 base from V and 8 from J, leaving 17 bases between them. CDR3 residues: CASSLYGGVDSGELFF. Written as DNA, the CDR3 is TGTGCCAGCAGTTTATACGGCGGGGTGGATTCTGGGGAGCTGTTTTTT.

The gene calls are TRBV27 and TRBJ2-3; no clear D. The V gene lost 3 bases and the J gene lost 5 bases, with 9 bases spanning the gap. Germline V lookup: CDR1 MNHEY, CDR2 SMNVEV (reference sequence). The CDR3 has 13 residues. This chain's CDR3 is CASSFNARDTQYF. The CDR3 nucleotides are TGTGCCAGCAGTTTCAACGCCCGAGATACGCAGTATTTT.

This clonotype was seen a few times. The rearrangement uses TRBV4-1 and TRBJ1-2; D not resolved. CDR3 length equals 16 residues. V shed 0 bases and J shed 4 bases, with 15 bases lying between them. Germline CDR1 MGHRA, CDR2 YSYEKL. CDR3 coding DNA: TGCGCCAGCAGCCAAGACGAACAAACTGAGGGCTATGGCTACACCTTC. Its translation is CASSQDEQTEGYGYTF.

The chain has TRBV5-6 and TRBJ2-5, with D uncertain. Trimming stripped 5 bases from V and 2 bases from J, with 10 bases between. Germline V gene lookup returns CDR1 SGHDT and CDR2 YYEEEE. This CDR3 region has 13 residues. The CDR3 nucleotides are TGTGCCAGCAGGTCTCAGAATCAAGAGACCCAGTACTTC. This gives the protein CASRSQNQETQYF.

This clonotype was counted only a few times. Here the CDR3 reads CASRTGTGVGTQYF. The DNA for the CDR3 is TGTGCCAGCCGGACCGGGACAGGGGTTGGGACCCAGTACTTC. The V gene is TRBV11-2, the J gene TRBJ2-5; 10 bases fit TRBD1. V shed 8 bases, J shed 7 bases, and the junction held 10 bases outside the gene matches. The CDR3 totals 14 residues. Germline CDR1 reads SGHAT; CDR2 reads FQNNGV. Full variable domain (outside the CDR3, taken from reference TRBV11-2 and TRBJ2-5): EAGVAQSPRYKIIEKRQSVAFWCNPISGHATLYWYQQILGQGPKLLIQFQNNGVVDDSQLPKDRFSAERLKGVDSTLKIQPAKLEDSAVYLCASRTGTGVGTQYFGPGTRLLVL.

This clonotype was detected a few times. The chain combines TRBV20-1 with TRBJ2-3; 8 nucleotides align to TRBD2. With V trimmed by 3 bases and J by 0 bases, 2 bases remained unmatched. The CDR3 runs 14 residues. Per germline, CDR1 DFQATT and CDR2 SNEGSKA (reference sequence). CDR3 nucleotide sequence: TGCAGTGCTAGTCCGGGGGGGAGCACAGATACGCAGTATTTT. Encoded protein: CSASPGGSTDTQYF.

V gene TRBV5-1 combines with J gene TRBJ1-1; 9 bases fit TRBD1. The germline gives CDR1 SGHRS, CDR2 YFSETQ. V gave up 5 bases and J gave up 5 bases; unmatched junction bases: 10. The CDR3 extends over 15 amino acids. CDR3 nucleotides: TGCGCCAGCAGTAACCTCGACAGGGGGGAGACTGAAGCTTTCTTT. This gives the protein CASSNLDRGETEAFF.

This clonotype has ten or more counts. The chain employs TRBV4-1 and TRBJ2-7, with 9 bases identical to TRBD2. The germline V gene encodes CDR1 MGHRA and CDR2 YSYEKL. Trimming removed 0 bases from V and 3 bases from J; junction bases left unmatched: 3. CDR3 length: 15 residues. CDR3 protein: CASSQDGTSFYEQYF. The DNA of the CDR3 is TGCGCCAGCAGCCAAGATGGGACTAGCTTCTACGAGCAGTACTTC.

The chain has TRBV20-1 and TRBJ1-5; D is perhaps TRBD1 (5 bases). The length of the CDR3 is 16 residues. Germline CDR1 reads DFQATT; CDR2 reads SNEGSKA (reference sequence). Trimming shortened V by 4 bases and J by 1 base, and 17 bases separated the two germline ends. The CDR3 bases are TGCAGTGCTAAAAACCGGGACGGTGAAAGCAATCAGCCCCAGCATTTT. This gives the protein CSAKNRDGESNQPQHF.

The chain is built from TRBV2 and TRBJ1-6; D not resolved. Germline CDR1 is SNHLY and CDR2 is FYNNEI. The V end was cut by 6 bases, the J end by 11 bases, with 8 bases between. This CDR3 is built from 11 residues. CDR3 sequence reads: CASRNTPPLHF. CDR3 nucleotides: TGTGCCAGCAGGAATACCCCACCCCTCCACTTT. The full variable domain, its missing parts supplied by reference TRBV2 and TRBJ1-6, is EPEVTQTPSHQVTQMGQEVILRCVPISNHLYFYWYRQILGQKVEFLVSFYNNEISEKSEIFDDQFSVERPDGSNFTLKIRSTKLEDSAMYFCASRNTPPLHFGNGTRLTVT.

This clonotype showed up just once. Relative to the germline gene, one junction end is altered; a read error may explain this. The V and J genes are TRBV27 and TRBJ2-6, with TRBD1 matching over 8 bases. Germline V gene sequence: CDR1 MNHEY, CDR2 SMNVEV (reference sequence). This CDR3 is built from 18 residues. In DNA, the CDR3 is TGTGCCAGCAGTCTGACAGGGGTCGGAGGCTCTGGGGCCAACGTCCCGACTTTC. The encoded protein is CASSLTGVGGSGANVPTF. The variable domain in full, completed from reference TRBV27 and TRBJ2-6, reads EAQVTQNPRYLITVTGKKLTVTCSQNMNHEYMSWYRQDPGLGLRQIYYSMNVEVTDKGDVPEGYKVSRKEKRNFPLILESPSPNQTSLYFCASSLTGVGGSGANVPTFGAGSRLTVL.

The chain joins TRBV29-1 to TRBJ1-2, with TRBD1 as a possible D gene (5 bases). CDR1 SQVTM and CDR2 ANQGSEA come from the germline V gene. The CDR3 contains 14 residues. V was cut by 7 bases and J by 0 bases, with 15 bases left in between. CDR3 DNA sequence: TGCAGCGCCTGGACAAGGCCTCCTAACTATGGCTACACCTTC. Translation: CSAWTRPPNYGYTF. Full variable domain (remainder filled in from reference TRBV29-1 and TRBJ1-2): SAVISQKPSRDICQRGTSLTIQCQVDSQVTMMFWYRQQPGQSLTLIATANQGSEATYESGFVIDKFPISRPNLTFSTLTVSNMSPEDSSIYLCSAWTRPPNYGYTFGSGTRLTVV.

Ten or more counts support this clonotype. The CDR3 protein is CASGSWGGNEQFF. The CDR3 DNA sequence: TGTGCTAGTGGTTCCTGGGGGGGGAATGAGCAGTTCTTC. The V gene is TRBV12-5, the J gene TRBJ2-1, with 7 bases that match TRBD2. V shed 4 bases and J 7 bases; nucleotides not matched to a gene: 4. The CDR3 sequence is 13 residues long. The germline gives CDR1 LGHNT, CDR2 FRNRAP.

Regarding this clonotype: This may come from a read error, since a much larger clone is one base off. The genes are TRBV10-3 and TRBJ2-1; possibly TRBD1 for D (5 bases). CDR3 length: 14 amino acids. CDR1 ENHRY and CDR2 SYGVKD come from the germline V gene. CDR3 residues: CAISAERDSNEQLF. In DNA form, the CDR3 reads TGTGCCATCAGTGCAGAACGAGACAGCAATGAGCAGTTATTC.